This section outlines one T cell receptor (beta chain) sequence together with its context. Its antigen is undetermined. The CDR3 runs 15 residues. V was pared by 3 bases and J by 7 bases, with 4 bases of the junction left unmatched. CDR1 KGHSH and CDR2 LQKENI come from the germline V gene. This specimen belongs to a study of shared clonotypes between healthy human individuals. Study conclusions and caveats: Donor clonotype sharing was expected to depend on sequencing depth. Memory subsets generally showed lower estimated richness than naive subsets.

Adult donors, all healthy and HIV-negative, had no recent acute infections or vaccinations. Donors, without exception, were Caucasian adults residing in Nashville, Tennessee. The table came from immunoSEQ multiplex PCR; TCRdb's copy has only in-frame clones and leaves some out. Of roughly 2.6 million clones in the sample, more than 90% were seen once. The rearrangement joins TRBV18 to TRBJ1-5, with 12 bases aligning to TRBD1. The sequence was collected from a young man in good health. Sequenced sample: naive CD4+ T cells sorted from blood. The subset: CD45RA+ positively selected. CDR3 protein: CASSPPGQGAQPQHF. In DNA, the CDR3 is TGTGCCAGCTCACCCCCGGGACAGGGGGCCCAGCCCCAGCATTTT.